This T cell receptor beta chain was captured by sequencing in a study of cytomegalovirus exposure and HLA in healthy donors. On this clone: Its antigen is not known.

CDR3 length: 14 amino acids. Germline CDR1 SGHNT, CDR2 YYREEE (reference sequence). J was trimmed by 6 bases and V by 5 bases; bases with no gene match: 8. Study results and caveats: Researchers counted around 180 TCR beta chains as cytomegalovirus-associated. High sensitivity and specificity were reportedly achieved when the classifier diagnosed cytomegalovirus status. A later analysis linked a missense variant in DCLRE1C to the trimming of TCR beta V and J genes. The authors reported that TCR beta sequences could predict HLA-A and HLA-B alleles. These predictions were accurate for most subjects in the first cohort.

A multiplex PCR was run with 60 Vbeta primers and 13 Jbeta primers. The assay was immunoSEQ multiplex PCR, and TCRdb's table has in-frame clones only and misses some. The sample shows over 95,000 clones, roughly three quarters of them seen only once. The material sequenced was PBMCs. The receptor's source is a woman between 40 and 55 years old in good health and CMV-seropositive. This rearrangement joins TRBV5-4 to TRBJ1-2; 9 positions match TRBD1. The CDR3 nucleotides read TGTGCCAGCAGTTTGAGAAGGACAGGGGATGGCTACACCTTC. Translating it yields CASSLRRTGDGYTF.